This T cell receptor beta chain was found in a study of blood T cell repertoires in COVID-19. Overall study: Material from acute and convalescent COVID-19 was sourced from the United States, Italy and Spain.

This clone has only a few counts. Some clones are missing from TCRdb's copy, which holds only in-frame ones; the method was immunoSEQ multiplex PCR. Among 300,000 or so clones listed, 85% to 90% were seen once. The study assigned cohorts using participant-reported clinical history. Donors in Cohort 3 who had recovered were those with two negative PCRs, healthcare professional clearance, or resolution of their symptoms. The CDR3 runs to 15 residues. The germline V gene encodes CDR1 SEHNR and CDR2 FQNEAQ (reference sequence). After removal of 3 bases from V and 3 bases from J, the junction contained 8 bases not matched to a gene.

Material for sequencing was PBMCs or T cells enriched from blood (not recorded which). This clonotype originated in a young woman who had recovered from COVID-19. This chain connects TRBV7-9 to TRBJ2-7, with TRBD1 identical over 7 bases. The CDR3 bases are TGTGCCAGCAGCTTGGGGACAGCGGTCTTCTACGAGCAGTACTTC. Translating it yields CASSLGTAVFYEQYF.